This passage covers 30 T cell receptor beta chains from one sample sequenced in a study of T cell changes during pregnancy in multiple sclerosis. Libraries were prepared by immunoSEQ multiplex PCR; TCRdb keeps only in-frame clonotypes and omits some of them. The sample lists approximately 73,000 clones; just over 90% were seen once. The sequences come from CD4+ T cells from peripheral blood mononuclear cells, collected before pregnancy. The source is a female donor with multiple sclerosis, enrolled in a pregnancy study.

This chain links TRBV19 with TRBJ2-2; weak D call: TRBD1 (6 bases). Trimming removed 5 bases at V and 6 bases at J, with 19 bases between. The CDR3 runs 16 residues. Germline loops: CDR1 LNHDA, CDR2 SQIVND (reference sequence). The CDR3 is CASSLLGARAAGELFF. CDR3 nucleotides: TGTGCCAGTAGTCTCCTGGGGGCGCGGGCGGCCGGGGAGCTGTTTTTT.

A note on this clone: Other DNA sequences from this sample encode an identical CDR3 as well. The chain uses TRBV18 and TRBJ2-7, with TRBD1 matching over 7 bases. V gave up 2 bases and J gave up 1 base; unmatched junction bases: 2. Germline CDR1 and CDR2: KGHSH and LQKENI. This CDR3 region has 14 residues. CDR3 nucleotide sequence: TGTGCCAGCTCACCAAGACAGGGATCCTACGAGCAGTACTTC. Residues: CASSPRQGSYEQYF. The full variable domain, completed using reference TRBV18 and TRBJ2-7, is NAGVMQNPRHLVRRRGQEARLRCSPMKGHSHVYWYRQLPEEGLKFMVYLQKENIIDESGMPKERFSAEFPKEGPSILRIQQVVRGDSAAYFCASSPRQGSYEQYFGPGTRLTVT.

This clone was counted a single time. CDR3 residues: CASSFGGGAGQPQHF. DNA for the CDR3: TGTGCCAGCAGTTTCGGAGGGGGCGCGGGTCAGCCCCAGCATTTT. The chain joins TRBV6-7 to TRBJ1-5; 7 nucleotides line up with TRBD1. TRBV6-7 is given ORF status, its function remaining uncertain. There are 15 residues in the CDR3. Losses at the gene ends were 4 bases for V and 6 bases for J; bases not matched to a gene: 9.

The V call is TRBV11-2, the J call TRBJ2-5, with 9 bases fitting TRBD1. V dropped 4 bases and J dropped 6; count of bases not matched to a gene: 3. The CDR3 is 13 amino acids. Germline CDR1 reads SGHAT; CDR2 reads FQNNGV. Written as DNA, the CDR3 is TGTGCCAGCAGCTCGGGACAGGGAAAGACCCAGTACTTC. This gives the protein CASSSGQGKTQYF.

J is TRBJ2-1 and V is TRBV7-8; maybe TRBD2 (5 bases). Trimming removed 2 bases at V and 9 bases at J, with 11 bases between. Germline V gene lookup returns CDR1 SGHVS and CDR2 FQNEAQ. The CDR3 extends over 13 amino acids. The CDR3 nucleotides read TGTGCCAGCAGCTTATCGAGACGGGGTGAGCAGTTCTTC. Its protein product is CASSLSRRGEQFF.

The rearrangement joins TRBV15 to TRBJ1-5; 8 bases line up with TRBD1. Germline trimming cut 1 base from V and 0 bases from J; bases unmatched to any gene: 2. This CDR3 spans 16 amino acids. From germline, CDR1 is LNHNV and CDR2 YYDKDF (reference sequence). In DNA, the CDR3 is TGTGCCACCAGCAGAGGGACAGGGAGTAGCAATCAGCCCCAGCATTTT. It specifies CATSRGTGSSNQPQHF.

This chain uses TRBV9 with TRBJ1-4, with TRBD1 as a possible D gene (5 bases). CDR3 length: 16 amino acids. Germline loops: CDR1 SGDLS, CDR2 YYNGEE. The V gene lost 4 bases and the J gene lost 8 bases, with 21 bases spanning the gap. DNA of the CDR3: TGTGCCAGCAGCCCCGGCAGGGTAGATGCGGGGGAAAAACTGTTTTTT. It yields the protein CASSPGRVDAGEKLFF.

In DNA form, the CDR3 reads TGTGCCAGCAGCTGGACAGGGCAAGAGACCCAGTACTTC. Its protein product is CASSWTGQETQYF. The genes are TRBV28 and TRBJ2-5, with TRBD1 matching over 8 bases. This CDR3 contains 13 residues. The V and J ends lost 6 bases and 2 bases, in that order; junction bases with no gene match: 2. CDR1 and CDR2 from the germline V gene are MDHEN and SYDVKM.

The chain couples TRBV19 to TRBJ2-5; 8 nucleotides align to TRBD2. Trimming removed 3 bases from V and 5 bases from J; junction bases left unmatched: 8. The germline V gene has CDR1 LNHDA and CDR2 SQIVND (reference sequence). The CDR3 has 15 residues. CDR3 nucleotide sequence: TGTGCCAGTAGTATGGACGGGAGGGGCCCGGAGACCCAGTACTTC. Amino acid sequence: CASSMDGRGPETQYF.

V gene TRBV29-1 combines with J gene TRBJ2-1, with TRBD1 matching 7 bases. The ends lost 3 bases at V and 1 base at J; junction bases unmatched: 6. This CDR3 contains 15 residues. The germline V gene encodes CDR1 SQVTM and CDR2 ANQGSEA. The CDR3 DNA is TGCAGCGTTGACCGAGGACAGGTGTCCTACAATGAGCAGTTCTTC. Translation gives CSVDRGQVSYNEQFF.

The rearrangement links TRBV7-2 to TRBJ2-7; 8 bases map to TRBD2. V lost 2 bases and J lost 2; bases outside the gene matches: 8. Germline CDR1 and CDR2: SGHTA and FQGNSA. The CDR3 runs to 16 residues. The CDR3 DNA reads TGTGCCAGCAGCTTAACGGGGGGGGCCAAGACCTACGAGCAGTACTTC. This encodes CASSLTGGAKTYEQYF.

The V gene is TRBV5-5, the J gene TRBJ1-1; TRBD1 is a possible D gene (5 bases). Germline V gene sequence: CDR1 SGHKS, CDR2 YYEKEE (reference sequence). The CDR3 totals 14 residues. Trimming took off 4 bases at V and 2 bases at J, with 12 bases between the two ends. The CDR3 DNA reads as TGTGCCAGCAGCCCGACAGTAGTAAACACTGAAGCTTTCTTT. Residues: CASSPTVVNTEAFF.

The rearrangement uses TRBV2 and TRBJ1-3; D is unresolved. The CDR3 totals 16 residues. With 0 bases removed from V and 0 bases from J, the gap between germline ends came to 9 bases. From germline, CDR1 is SNHLY and CDR2 FYNNEI. The CDR3, as DNA: TGTGCCAGCAGTGAAGCGCGACAACCCTCTGGAAACACCATATATTTT. It is translated as CASSEARQPSGNTIYF.

This rearrangement joins TRBV19 to TRBJ2-7, with 9 bases fitting TRBD2. The CDR3 covers 15 residues. CDR1 and CDR2 from the germline V gene are LNHDA and SQIVND (reference sequence). V shed 2 bases, J shed 3 bases, and the junction held 5 bases outside the gene matches. For the CDR3, the DNA is TGTGCCAGTAGTATATTTAGCGGGAGTGGCTACGAGCAGTACTTC. Protein product: CASSIFSGSGYEQYF.

The chain couples TRBV30 to TRBJ1-2, with D possibly being TRBD1 (5 bases). Germline V gene lookup returns CDR1 GTSNPN and CDR2 SVGIG (reference sequence). The length of the CDR3 is 12 residues. The V gene lost 7 bases and the J gene lost 8 bases, with 17 bases spanning the gap. Here the CDR3 reads CAFDPGRGGYTF. The CDR3 DNA is TGTGCCTTTGACCCAGGGAGGGGAGGCTACACCTTC.

This clone showed up just once. The V and J genes are TRBV5-4 and TRBJ2-5; a weak D match, TRBD2 (6 bases). Germline V gene data show CDR1 as SGHNT and CDR2 as YYREEE (reference sequence). V was cut by 0 bases and J by 5 bases, with 14 bases left in between. The CDR3 runs to 15 residues. CDR3 coding DNA: TGTGCCAGCAGCTTGGGGAGGGCCGGTCGGGAGACCCAGTACTTC. It yields the protein CASSLGRAGRETQYF.

The chain combines TRBV27 with TRBJ2-3; unclear D gene. The V gene lost 6 bases and the J gene lost 2 bases, with 12 bases spanning the gap. Germline lookup yields CDR1 MNHEY and CDR2 SMNVEV (reference sequence). CDR3 length equals 14 residues. This CDR3 reads CASSRGLHTDTQYF. CDR3 sequence (DNA): TGTGCCAGCAGCCGAGGTTTACACACAGATACGCAGTATTTT.

This chain connects TRBV11-2 to TRBJ2-2; 9 bases match TRBD2. Per the germline V gene, CDR1 is SGHAT and CDR2 is FQNNGV. V was pared by 4 bases and J by 7 bases, with 10 bases of the junction left unmatched. This CDR3 spans 16 amino acids. Here the CDR3 DNA reads TGTGCCAGCAGCTCTCTGGCGGGAGGGCAAGACGGGGAGCTGTTTTTT. Residues: CASSSLAGGQDGELFF. Full variable domain (rest looked up from reference TRBV11-2 and TRBJ2-2): EAGVAQSPRYKIIEKRQSVAFWCNPISGHATLYWYQQILGQGPKLLIQFQNNGVVDDSQLPKDRFSAERLKGVDSTLKIQPAKLEDSAVYLCASSSLAGGQDGELFFGEGSRLTVL.

The chain links TRBV28 to TRBJ2-1; D possibly corresponds to TRBD2 (6 bases). The germline V gene encodes CDR1 MDHEN and CDR2 SYDVKM. V lost 5 bases and J lost 6, with 20 bases in between. The length of the CDR3 is 16 residues. CDR3: CASSPSRQRAANEQFF. CDR3 DNA: TGTGCCAGCAGTCCCTCCCGCCAGCGGGCTGCCAATGAGCAGTTCTTC.

The chain couples TRBV2 to TRBJ2-5, with D possibly matching TRBD1 (5 bases). This CDR3 has 14 amino acids. V was clipped by 7 bases and J by 1 base, with 13 bases between them. Germline CDR1 and CDR2: SNHLY and FYNNEI. The CDR3 sequence is CASKGHPSQETQYF. CDR3 coding DNA: TGTGCCAGCAAAGGACACCCATCCCAAGAGACCCAGTACTTC.

The rearrangement links TRBV9 to TRBJ1-6; 7 nucleotides match TRBD1. Trimming removed 3 bases from V and 3 bases from J; junction bases left unmatched: 6. This CDR3 is built from 16 residues. Per germline, CDR1 SGDLS and CDR2 YYNGEE. This CDR3 is CASSDRDSFYNSPLHF. CDR3 bases: TGTGCCAGCAGCGACCGGGACAGCTTCTATAATTCACCCCTCCACTTT. Complete variable domain (other parts from reference TRBV9 and TRBJ1-6): DSGVTQTPKHLITATGQRVTLRCSPRSGDLSVYWYQQSLDQGLQFLIQYYNGEERAKGNILERFSAQQFPDLHSELNLSSLELGDSALYFCASSDRDSFYNSPLHFGNGTRLTVT.

The chain joins TRBV19 to TRBJ1-2; the D is unclear. CDR1 is LNHDA, CDR2 SQIVND, per germline (reference sequence). The CDR3 totals 15 residues. V lost 1 base to trimming and J lost 1 base, with 10 bases between them. In DNA, the CDR3 is TGTGCCAGTAGTATAGGGGCAGAAATTAACTATGGCTACACCTTC. This gives the protein CASSIGAEINYGYTF.

The chain couples TRBV6-5 to TRBJ1-2; 10 bases are a match to TRBD1. Germline trimming cut 5 bases from V and 4 bases from J; bases unmatched to any gene: 7. The CDR3 contains 15 residues. Germline CDR1 reads MNHEY; CDR2 reads SVGAGI. DNA for the CDR3: TGTGCCAGCAGTCTAAAGGGACAGGGGCTCTATGGCTACACCTTC. Translation: CASSLKGQGLYGYTF.

This chain joins TRBV5-1 and TRBJ1-1; 7 positions agree with TRBD1. CDR1 SGHRS and CDR2 YFSETQ come from the germline V gene. The CDR3 extends over 15 amino acids. The V gene end was trimmed by 4 bases and the J gene end by 4 bases; junction bases not matched to a gene: 10. The CDR3 DNA is TGCGCCAGCAGCGTCCAGACAGGGAGAGGCACTGAAGCTTTCTTT. Translated: CASSVQTGRGTEAFF.

The rearrangement joins TRBV6-5 to TRBJ1-6, with a tentative D call TRBD1 (6 bases). Germline CDR1 and CDR2: MNHEY and SVGAGI. Trimming shortened V by 5 bases and J by 0 bases, and 8 bases separated the two germline ends. This CDR3 has 15 amino acids. CDR3 nucleotides: TGTGCCAGCAGTAGGGGGAGCTCCTATAATTCACCCCTCCACTTT. It encodes CASSRGSSYNSPLHF.

The genes are TRBV6-5 and TRBJ2-2, with D possibly TRBD1 on 5 matching bases. Germline assignment: CDR1 MNHEY and CDR2 SVGAGI. This CDR3 region has 12 residues. The V gene lost 8 bases and the J gene lost 5 bases, with 9 bases spanning the gap. The CDR3 nucleotides read TGTGCCAGCCTACAGGATACCGGGGAGCTGTTTTTT. Its translation is CASLQDTGELFF.

The rearrangement links TRBV5-1 to TRBJ1-1; D is ambiguous. The CDR3 extends over 15 amino acids. V lost 1 base, J lost 0 bases, and 10 bases lay in between. Germline lookup yields CDR1 SGHRS and CDR2 YFSETQ. Written as DNA, the CDR3 is TGCGCCAGCAGCTTGCCCGCAGATATGAACACTGAAGCTTTCTTT. Translating gives CASSLPADMNTEAFF.

The gene calls are TRBV29-1 and TRBJ1-4; D gene uncertain. V was clipped by 6 bases and J by 0 bases, with 11 bases between them. Per the germline V gene, CDR1 is SQVTM and CDR2 is ANQGSEA. This CDR3 contains 14 residues. The CDR3 reads CSVADRATNEKLFF. CDR3 in DNA: TGCAGCGTGGCGGATCGTGCAACTAATGAAAAACTGTTTTTT.

V gene TRBV21-1 combines with J gene TRBJ2-1; the table gives TRBD2 as D, unverified against the DNA. TRBV21-1 is given as a pseudogene. The CDR3 length is 10 residues. The CDR3 protein is CANDRGLSFF. The DNA of the CDR3 is TGTGCCAATGATAGGGGACTTTCCTTCTTC.

This chain uses TRBV11-3 with TRBJ1-1; tentative D call: TRBD1 (6 bases). The CDR3 runs 13 residues. V dropped 5 bases and J dropped 1 base, with 8 bases sitting between them. Germline-derived CDR1 and CDR2 are SGHNT and YENEEA. CDR3 sequence reads: CASSLTGNTEAFF. CDR3 sequence (DNA): TGTGCCAGCAGCCTGACAGGGAACACTGAAGCTTTCTTT.